The subject of this entry is one T cell receptor beta chain. Its antigen is unknown. Generated by immunoSEQ multiplex PCR, the TCRdb table keeps only in-frame clones and is missing some. The sample shows 150,000 to 200,000 clones, 92% of them seen only once. These data are taken from a study of T cell responses to AZD1222 COVID-19 vaccine. Study-wide points: No repertoire was sampled before or during the peak T cell response, only after it. Only 5 or 6 people who got AZD1222 tested seropositive at baseline. CD4 TCRs covered the whole spike, strongest at regions 160-218 and 743-854. The study found Spike-specific TCR breadth and depth rose after two AZD1222 doses.

CDR1 and CDR2 (germline): KGHSH, LQKENI. This CDR3 region has 15 residues. The V end was cut by 2 bases, the J end by 0 bases, with 7 bases between. Specimen: peripheral blood, collected 28 days after the second AZD1222 dose. This chain connects TRBV18 to TRBJ1-4; D not resolved. The receptor comes from an adult who received the AZD1222 COVID-19 vaccine. The CDR3 loop is CASSPYTATNEKLFF. CDR3 DNA sequence: TGTGCCAGCTCACCATACACCGCAACTAATGAAAAACTGTTTTTT.